Included here is one T cell receptor beta chain sequence, with context. As yet, its antigen is unknown. This specimen comes from a study of cytomegalovirus exposure and HLA in healthy donors. Study information: Some 85 million unique TCRs, all from HLA-typed donors, were included in an early release of the data.

Overall study results and limits: Common viral pathogens seemed, in a later analysis, to connect with several of the most significant clusters. Later work found that TCR association rates differed between HLA loci; DRB1 had the most and HLA-C the fewest. In a later analysis, HLA-associated beta chains showed higher expansion and lower generation probabilities than comparable chains.

PCR primers comprised 60 Vbeta and 13 Jbeta primers. Clones were sequenced by immunoSEQ multiplex PCR, and TCRdb holds only the in-frame ones, with some missing. The table lists 150,000 to 200,000 clones, 80% to 90% of them singletons. Trimming removed 2 bases from V and 1 base from J, with 9 bases in between. The CDR3 is 15 residues long. Germline V CDR1 and CDR2: MNHNY, SVGAGI (reference sequence). This clonotype was sampled from a man aged 18 to 30 in good health and CMV-seropositive. Sequencing was performed on PBMCs. The V gene is TRBV6-6, the J gene TRBJ1-5; no clear D. CDR3 amino acids: CASSYRQASNQPQHF. CDR3 nucleotide sequence: TGTGCCAGCAGTTACAGGCAGGCCAGCAATCAGCCCCAGCATTTT.